This T cell receptor beta chain stems from a study of identical twins. Overall study results and limits: Memory repertoires showed no such pattern, whereas abundant cord blood beta clonotypes carried fewer insertions.

CDR3 size: 12 residues. With 1 base removed from V and 5 bases from J, the gap between germline ends came to 6 bases. Germline CDR1 and CDR2: DFQATT and SNEGSKA (reference sequence). A single record per CDR3 protein comes from TCRdb applying MiXCR to the 5' RACE reads. The sample has approximately 500,000 distinct CDR3 sequences, 20% to 25% seen once. This clonotype was detected only a few times. Its specificity is unknown. This sample also belongs to another study, concerning T cells expressing NK-cell markers.

This chain connects TRBV20-1 to TRBJ2-1; D unclear. The receptor's source is a woman aged 18-29 years in good health. Material: CD4+ T cells sorted from blood. CDR3 residues: CSARVANNEQFF. The DNA of the CDR3 is TGCAGTGCTAGAGTTGCCAACAATGAGCAGTTCTTC.